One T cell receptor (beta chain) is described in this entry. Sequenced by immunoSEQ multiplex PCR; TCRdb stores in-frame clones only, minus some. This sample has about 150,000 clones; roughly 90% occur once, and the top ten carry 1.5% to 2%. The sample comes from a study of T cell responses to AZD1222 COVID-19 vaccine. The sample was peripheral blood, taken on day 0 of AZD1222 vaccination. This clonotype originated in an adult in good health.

CDR3 DNA sequence: TGCGCCAGCAGTGCATCTGGGACTTCCAATGAGCAGTTCTTC. It codes for CASSASGTSNEQFF. The chain uses TRBV10-1 and TRBJ2-1; TRBD2 is a possible D gene (6 bases). The CDR3 has 14 amino acids. Trimming left V 4 bases short and J 6 bases short, with 13 bases between. The germline V gene has CDR1 WNHNN and CDR2 SYGVQD (reference sequence).